These 20 T cell receptor beta chains came from one sample sequenced in a study of blood T cell repertoires in COVID-19. TCRdb keeps only in-frame clones here, not all; method: immunoSEQ multiplex PCR. There are about 430,000 clones in the sample; 75% to 90% occur only once, and 0.95% to 1.2% lies in the top ten. Sample: PBMCs or T cells enriched from blood (not recorded which). The receptors come from a man under 40 who had recovered from COVID-19.

This sequence joins TRBV4-1 and TRBJ1-4; 10 nucleotides match TRBD1. V gave up 6 bases and J gave up 4 bases; unmatched junction bases: 8. The germline gives CDR1 MGHRA, CDR2 YSYEKL. The CDR3 is 16 amino acids. In DNA, the CDR3 is TGCGCCAGCAGAAACAGACAGGGGGCACATAATGAAAAACTGTTTTTT. Amino acid sequence: CASRNRQGAHNEKLFF.

V and J are TRBV4-2 and TRBJ2-1, with 8 bases lining up with TRBD2. J gave up 4 bases and V 0 bases, and 5 bases lay outside the gene matches. The CDR3 runs 16 residues. Germline V gene lookup returns CDR1 LGHNA and CDR2 YNFKEQ. The CDR3 DNA is TGTGCCAGCAGCCAAGAAAGTAGCGGGGCTTACAATGAGCAGTTCTTC. Translating it yields CASSQESSGAYNEQFF.

The J gene is TRBJ1-5, the V gene TRBV18, with D uncertain. V lost 5 bases to trimming and J lost 9 bases, with 11 bases between them. Per germline, CDR1 KGHSH and CDR2 LQKENI. The CDR3 consists of 12 residues. CDR3 sequence: CASSADLGPQHF. The CDR3 nucleotides are TGTGCCAGCTCAGCCGACTTGGGGCCCCAGCATTTT.

The J gene is TRBJ1-6, the V gene TRBV10-3, with D maybe TRBD1 (6 bases). Trimming shortened V by 6 bases and J by 7 bases, and 13 bases separated the two germline ends. This CDR3 contains 14 residues. The V gene's germline CDR1 is ENHRY and CDR2 SYGVKD. CDR3 amino acids: CAISLGQENSPLHF. CDR3 DNA: TGTGCCATCAGCCTGGGACAAGAGAATTCACCCCTCCACTTT.

This clone was found once. The chain couples TRBV11-2 to TRBJ1-6; no definite D call. This CDR3 has 15 residues. Germline V gene sequence: CDR1 SGHAT, CDR2 FQNNGV. Trimming took 5 bases from V and 0 from J, leaving 8 bases between them. Here the CDR3 DNA reads TGTGCCAGCAGCCGCGGGAGCTCCTATAATTCACCCCTCCACTTT. Translating gives CASSRGSSYNSPLHF.

This chain joins TRBV11-2 and TRBJ1-2; TRBD1 matches 10 bases. The CDR3 spans 18 residues. V shed 4 bases and J 1 base; nucleotides not matched to a gene: 12. Germline CDR1 reads SGHAT; CDR2 reads FQNNGV. CDR3 sequence: CASSSFKIRDRGNYGYTF. Written as DNA, the CDR3 is TGTGCCAGCAGCTCCTTTAAGATACGGGACAGGGGTAACTATGGCTACACCTTC.

CDR3 DNA sequence: TGTGCCAGCAGCCGACTGACAGGGGCACCCTACGAGCAGTACTTC. Its translation: CASSRLTGAPYEQYF. The chain employs TRBV5-8 and TRBJ2-7, with 8 nucleotides matching TRBD1. The V gene end was trimmed by 4 bases and the J gene end by 2 bases; junction bases not matched to a gene: 8. The CDR3 spans 15 residues. Germline assignment: CDR1 SGHTS and CDR2 YDEGEE.

This chain links TRBV11-1 with TRBJ2-4; 10 bases align to TRBD2. CDR1 and CDR2 from the germline V gene are SGHAT and FQDESV (reference sequence). The CDR3 has 15 residues. Trimming at V came to 5 bases and at J to 5 bases, leaving 6 bases not matched to a gene. In DNA, the CDR3 is TGTGCCAGCAGCCCCCAAAGCGGGAGGGAAAACATTCAGTACTTC. Amino acid sequence: CASSPQSGRENIQYF.

V usage is TRBV4-1 and J usage is TRBJ1-2; 10 nucleotides match TRBD1. V shed 2 bases, J shed 7 bases, and the junction held 4 bases outside the gene matches. The CDR3 loop spans 14 amino acids. The germline V gene has CDR1 MGHRA and CDR2 YSYEKL. The CDR3 sequence is CASSQPGQGIGYTF. CDR3 coding DNA: TGCGCCAGCAGCCAACCGGGACAGGGGATTGGCTACACCTTC.

V is TRBV5-4 and J is TRBJ1-4; TRBD1 might be the D (5 bases). This CDR3 has 14 amino acids. In germline, CDR1 is SGHNT, CDR2 YYREEE (reference sequence). Trimming removed 0 bases at V and 8 bases at J, with 11 bases between. The CDR3 DNA follows: TGTGCCAGCAGCTTGGCTGGGGAGGGGGAAAAACTGTTTTTT. Protein: CASSLAGEGEKLFF.

DNA for the CDR3: TGTGCCAGTAGTCGACAGGGAAGCTATGGCTACACCTTC. Residues: CASSRQGSYGYTF. The rearrangement links TRBV19 to TRBJ1-2; 7 bases are shared with TRBD1. V was clipped by 5 bases and J by 4 bases; unmatched bases: 4. The CDR3 extends over 13 amino acids. Per germline, CDR1 LNHDA and CDR2 SQIVND (reference sequence). Complete variable domain (other parts from reference TRBV19 and TRBJ1-2): DGGITQSPKYLFRKEGQNVTLSCEQNLNHDAMYWYRQDPGQGLRLIYYSQIVNDFQKGDIAEGYSVSREKKESFPLTVTSAQKNPTAFYLCASSRQGSYGYTFGSGTRLTVV.

V and J are TRBV14 and TRBJ2-1; 8 nucleotides agree with TRBD1. Trimming at V came to 0 bases and at J to 3 bases, leaving 7 bases not matched to a gene. CDR1 SGHDN and CDR2 FVKESK come from the germline V gene. CDR3 length equals 17 residues. The CDR3: CASSQDIFGQGYNEQFF. In DNA form, the CDR3 reads TGTGCCAGCAGCCAAGATATTTTCGGACAGGGCTACAATGAGCAGTTCTTC. Full variable domain (missing parts from reference TRBV14 and TRBJ2-1): EAGVTQFPSHSVIEKGQTVTLRCDPISGHDNLYWYRRVMGKEIKFLLHFVKESKQDESGMPNNRFLAERTGGTYSTLKVQPAELEDSGVYFCASSQDIFGQGYNEQFFGPGTRLTVL.

The V call is TRBV5-1, the J call TRBJ2-1; 7 nucleotides align to TRBD2. This CDR3 comprises 14 residues. Germline V gives CDR1 SGHRS, CDR2 YFSETQ. The junction had 11 bases not matched to a gene; V was cut back by 7 bases and J by 7 bases. The CDR3 region is CASGDAGRWNEQFF. CDR3 DNA sequence: TGCGCCAGCGGGGATGCCGGGAGGTGGAATGAGCAGTTCTTC.

The V and J genes are TRBV7-2 and TRBJ2-5; a possible D gene is TRBD1 (5 bases). The CDR3 is made up of 17 amino acids. Between the trimmed V and J ends, which lost 5 bases and 3 bases, there was a span of 22 bases. The germline V gene encodes CDR1 SGHTA and CDR2 FQGNSA. The CDR3 region has the DNA TGTGCCAGCAGCCCCCTCAGTCCTCGGACAACCGAAGAGACCCAGTACTTC. Amino acid sequence: CASSPLSPRTTEETQYF.

This chain links TRBV5-1 with TRBJ2-1; D gene uncertain. Germline CDR1 is SGHRS and CDR2 is YFSETQ. This CDR3 comprises 16 residues. Trimming stripped 2 bases from V and 0 bases from J, with 12 bases between. In nucleotides, the CDR3 is TGCGCCAGCAGCTTTAGAGGCCTGAGCTCCTACAATGAGCAGTTCTTC. It translates to CASSFRGLSSYNEQFF.

V and J are TRBV5-1 and TRBJ2-5; no definite D call. V gave up 5 bases and J gave up 2 bases, with 10 bases separating them. From germline, CDR1 is SGHRS and CDR2 YFSETQ. The CDR3 loop spans 13 amino acids. The CDR3 region has the DNA TGCGCCAGCAGGTTCGGTATTCAAGAGACCCAGTACTTC. This codes for CASRFGIQETQYF.

The genes are TRBV27 and TRBJ1-5; D possibly corresponds to TRBD1 (5 bases). Germline values: CDR1 MNHEY, CDR2 SMNVEV (reference sequence). The CDR3 runs to 14 residues. V lost 6 bases and J lost 7, with 16 bases in between. The DNA of the CDR3 is TGTGCCAGCAGCCCTTCAGGCTCAGGGCAGCCCCAGCATTTT. Its translation is CASSPSGSGQPQHF.

The J gene is TRBJ2-3, the V gene TRBV18, with D possibly TRBD1 on 5 matching bases. This CDR3 region has 16 residues. Trimming cost V 5 bases and J 0 bases, with 15 bases left between them. CDR1 and CDR2 from the germline V gene are KGHSH and LQKENI. The CDR3 loop reads CASSELAGPSTDTQYF. Written as DNA, the CDR3 is TGTGCCAGCTCAGAATTGGCAGGGCCTAGCACAGATACGCAGTATTTT. Full variable domain (outside the CDR3, taken from reference TRBV18 and TRBJ2-3): NAGVMQNPRHLVRRRGQEARLRCSPMKGHSHVYWYRQLPEEGLKFMVYLQKENIIDESGMPKERFSAEFPKEGPSILRIQQVVRGDSAAYFCASSELAGPSTDTQYFGPGTRLTVL.

V is TRBV5-6 and J is TRBJ2-1; D is possibly TRBD1 (6 bases). The germline gives CDR1 SGHDT, CDR2 YYEEEE. V lost 0 bases, J lost 2 bases, and 9 bases lay in between. CDR3 length: 15 residues. The CDR3 DNA reads as TGTGCCAGCAGCTTGGGCCAGGGGACCTACAATGAGCAGTTCTTC. Protein product: CASSLGQGTYNEQFF.

The chain recombines TRBV11-1 with TRBJ2-7; TRBD1 matches 8 bases. Looked up from germline, CDR1 is SGHAT and CDR2 is FQDESV (reference sequence). The V segment lost 8 bases and the J segment 2 bases; nucleotides outside the gene matches: 5. CDR3 length: 13 amino acids. The CDR3 sequence: CASGGQGAYEQYF. Written as DNA, the CDR3 is TGTGCCAGCGGAGGACAGGGTGCCTACGAGCAGTACTTC.